Here is one TCR beta chain with its context. Authors' data handling: Amplification with reference gene primers provided the estimates of nucleated cell counts. This table comes from immunoSEQ multiplex PCR, and its TCRdb copy is limited to in-frame clones, with some not included. The DNA gave D and trimming, while V, J and clone size come from that table. The sample has roughly 180,000 clones; 79% are singletons. Germline V gene data show CDR1 as MDHEN and CDR2 as SYDVKM. The trim removed 6 bases at V and 2 bases at J, leaving 9 bases unmatched. The CDR3 extends over 15 amino acids. The sample belongs to a study of blood T cell repertoires in COVID-19. Study-level background: The United States, Italy and Spain were the sources of the acute and convalescent COVID-19 samples. Sources were T cells, B-cell-depleted T cells, or PBMCs; the material itself was cDNA or gDNA.

This TCR derives from a man in his 60s with active or convalescent COVID-19. Specimen: peripheral blood. J is TRBJ2-7 and V is TRBV28, with 8 bases identical to TRBD2. CDR3 nucleotide sequence: TGTGCCAGCAGGGCGGGGGGTGTTGAGGCCTACGAGCAGTACTTC. This gives the protein CASRAGGVEAYEQYF.